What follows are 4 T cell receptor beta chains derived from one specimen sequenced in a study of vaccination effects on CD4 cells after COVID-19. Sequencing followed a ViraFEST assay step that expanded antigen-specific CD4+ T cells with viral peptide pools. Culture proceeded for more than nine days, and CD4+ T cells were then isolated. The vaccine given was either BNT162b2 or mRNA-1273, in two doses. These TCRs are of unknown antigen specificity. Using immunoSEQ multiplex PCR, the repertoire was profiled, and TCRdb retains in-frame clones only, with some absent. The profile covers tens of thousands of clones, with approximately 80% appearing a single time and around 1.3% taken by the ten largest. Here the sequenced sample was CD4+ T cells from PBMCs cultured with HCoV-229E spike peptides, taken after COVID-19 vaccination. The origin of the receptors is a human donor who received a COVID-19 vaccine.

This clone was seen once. The CDR3 sequence is CASSPFTGAGEQYV. For the CDR3, the DNA is TGTGCCAGCAGCCCATTTACAGGGGCGGGTGAGCAGTACGTC. The rearrangement uses TRBV3-1 (or the pseudogene TRBV3-2) and TRBJ2-7; the match to TRBD1 covers 7 bases. The ends lost 4 bases at V and 7 bases at J; junction bases unmatched: 10. This CDR3 contains 14 residues. The germline V gene has CDR1 LGHDT and CDR2 YNNKEL (reference sequence).

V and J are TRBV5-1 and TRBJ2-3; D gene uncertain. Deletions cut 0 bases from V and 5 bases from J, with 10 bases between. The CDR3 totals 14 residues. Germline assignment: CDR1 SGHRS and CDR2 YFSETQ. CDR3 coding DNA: TGCGCCAGCAGCTTGGAACTTTTGGGAGATACGCAGTATTTT. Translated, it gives CASSLELLGDTQYF.

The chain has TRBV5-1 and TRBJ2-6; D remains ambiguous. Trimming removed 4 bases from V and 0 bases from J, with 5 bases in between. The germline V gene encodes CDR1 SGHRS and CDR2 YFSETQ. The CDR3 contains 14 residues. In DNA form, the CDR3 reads TGCGCCAGCAGCCCCTACTCTGGGGCCAACGTCCTGACTTTC. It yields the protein CASSPYSGANVLTF.

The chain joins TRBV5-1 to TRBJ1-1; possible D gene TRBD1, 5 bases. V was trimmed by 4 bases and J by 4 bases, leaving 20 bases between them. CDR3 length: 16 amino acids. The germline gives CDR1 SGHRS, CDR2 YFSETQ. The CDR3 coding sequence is TGCGCCAGCAGCCAATTTGTCGGGGGTTTGGGCACTGAAGCTTTCTTT. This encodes CASSQFVGGLGTEAFF. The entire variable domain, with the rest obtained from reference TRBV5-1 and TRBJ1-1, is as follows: KAGVTQTPRYLIKTRGQQVTLSCSPISGHRSVSWYQQTPGQGLQFLFEYFSETQRNKGNFPGRFSGRQFSNSRSEMNVSTLELGDSALYLCASSQFVGGLGTEAFFGQGTRLTVV.